Presented here are 23 T cell receptor beta chains from one specimen sequenced in a study of blood T cell repertoires in COVID-19. Repertoires were generated with immunoSEQ multiplex PCR, while TCRdb's copy carries only in-frame clones and drops some. This repertoire shows about 170,000 clones, roughly nine tenths found once; its top ten account for 9.5% to 12%. Sequencing input: peripheral blood. These receptor sequences come from a woman aged 60-75 years with COVID-19, enrolled during active disease.

V usage is TRBV6-6 and J usage is TRBJ1-2; tentative D call: TRBD1 (5 bases). Looked up from germline, CDR1 is MNHNY and CDR2 is SVGAGI (reference sequence). V was cut by 6 bases and J by 0 bases, with 17 bases left in between. CDR3 length: 16 residues. The CDR3 is CASRPGHGGTNYGYTF. The CDR3 bases are TGTGCCAGCAGACCCGGACATGGTGGGACTAACTATGGCTACACCTTC.

The V and J genes are TRBV10-3 and TRBJ2-7, with 7 bases matching TRBD1. V shed 0 bases and J 0 bases; nucleotides not matched to a gene: 8. Per germline, CDR1 ENHRY and CDR2 SYGVKD. This CDR3 comprises 17 residues. CDR3: CAISESPDRDSSYEQYF. The CDR3, as DNA: TGTGCCATCAGTGAGTCGCCCGACAGGGACAGCTCCTACGAGCAGTACTTC.

V is TRBV7-9 and J is TRBJ1-1; D not resolved. V lost 10 bases to trimming and J lost 6 bases, with 12 bases between them. Looked up from germline, CDR1 is SEHNR and CDR2 is FQNEAQ (reference sequence). The CDR3 runs 11 residues. The chain's CDR3 is CAITLGPEAFF. As DNA, the CDR3 is TGTGCCATTACTTTGGGCCCTGAAGCTTTCTTT.

The rearrangement uses TRBV12-3 or TRBV12-4 and TRBJ1-5; weak D call: TRBD1 (5 bases). V was clipped by 2 bases and J by 7 bases, with 9 bases between them. There are 13 residues in the CDR3. CDR3 in amino acids: CASSLLQGQPQHF. The CDR3 DNA follows: TGTGCCAGCAGTTTACTGCAGGGCCAGCCCCAGCATTTT.

The chain combines TRBV30 with TRBJ1-2; D gene ambiguous. Trimming took 3 bases from V and 3 from J, leaving 8 bases between them. Germline V gene lookup returns CDR1 GTSNPN and CDR2 SVGIG (reference sequence). The CDR3 is made up of 12 amino acids. The CDR3 loop reads CAWRSVDYGYTF. CDR3 sequence (DNA): TGTGCCTGGAGAAGCGTCGACTATGGCTACACCTTC. The complete variable domain, with remaining parts taken from reference TRBV30 and TRBJ1-2, reads SQTIHQWPATLVQPVGSPLSLECTVEGTSNPNLYWYRQAAGRGLQLLFYSVGIGQISSEVPQNLSASRPQDRQFILSSKKLLLSDSGFYLCAWRSVDYGYTFGSGTRLTVV.

About this clone itself: One end of the junction varies from germline; a read error may be responsible. The chain combines TRBV9 with TRBJ2-6; either TRBD1 or TRBD2 may fit D (7 bases each). There are 15 residues in the CDR3. The germline gives CDR1 SGDLS, CDR2 YYNGEE. The CDR3 coding sequence is TGTGCCCGCAGGGGGGGGGTCCCTGGGGCCAACGTCCTGACTTTC. It specifies CARRGGVPGANVLTF.

This clone has only a few counts. The chain has TRBV19 and TRBJ2-2; tentative D call: TRBD2 (5 bases). V dropped 10 bases and J dropped 0 bases, with 15 bases sitting between them. The CDR3 contains 15 residues. Germline V gives CDR1 LNHDA, CDR2 SQIVND (reference sequence). Here the CDR3 DNA reads TGTGCCACCCGAGGAGGACGGTCGAACACCGGGGAGCTGTTTTTT. Residues: CATRGGRSNTGELFF.

The V gene is TRBV5-1, the J gene TRBJ2-6; the D gene is possibly TRBD2 (7 bases). The V end was cut by 4 bases, the J end by 2 bases, with 13 bases between. Germline V lookup: CDR1 SGHRS, CDR2 YFSETQ. This CDR3 is 16 amino acids long. CDR3 coding DNA: TGCGCCAGCAGCGTTTTCGGGGGGCCTGGGGCCAACGTCCTGACTTTC. Protein sequence: CASSVFGGPGANVLTF.

The rearrangement uses TRBV12-5 and TRBJ2-3, with a possible D match to TRBD2 (6 bases). Per germline, CDR1 LGHNT and CDR2 FRNRAP. This CDR3 contains 12 residues. V gave up 6 bases and J gave up 10 bases, with 14 bases separating them. In nucleotides, the CDR3 is TGTGCTAGTGGCCCCCCGGAGGGCGCGCAGTATTTT. This codes for CASGPPEGAQYF.

The genes are TRBV21-1 and TRBJ1-4. TRBV21-1 is noted as a pseudogene. The CDR3 contains 16 residues. DNA of the CDR3: TGTGCCATCGACCAGGAGGGGAAGACTAGTAATGAAAAACTGTTTTTT. This sequence encodes CAIDQEGKTSNEKLFF.

The V and J genes are TRBV19 and TRBJ1-2; 8 nucleotides align to TRBD1. CDR3 length equals 18 residues. The ends lost 0 bases at V and 2 bases at J; junction bases unmatched: 11. Germline CDR1 LNHDA, CDR2 SQIVND (reference sequence). In DNA, the CDR3 is TGTGCCAGTAGTATAGACTGGGGTTGGAGACAGGGGAACTATGGCTACACCTTC. It codes for CASSIDWGWRQGNYGYTF.

The V call is TRBV5-1, the J call TRBJ2-3; D unresolved. Germline V gene sequence: CDR1 SGHRS, CDR2 YFSETQ. V lost 3 bases and J lost 2, with 7 bases in between. CDR3 length equals 13 residues. The CDR3, as DNA: TGCGCCAGCAGCTCCAGTAACACAGATACGCAGTATTTT. Amino acids: CASSSSNTDTQYF.

The chain recombines TRBV29-1 with TRBJ2-7; TRBD1 matches 9 bases. Germline values: CDR1 SQVTM, CDR2 ANQGSEA. V gave up 4 bases and J gave up 3 bases; unmatched junction bases: 7. The CDR3 totals 14 residues. This CDR3 reads CSVAHRDRVYEQYF. The CDR3 region has the DNA TGCAGCGTTGCACACCGGGACAGGGTCTACGAGCAGTACTTC.

The V gene is TRBV9, the J gene TRBJ2-7, with a possible D match to TRBD2 (5 bases). V lost 0 bases and J 2 bases, leaving 12 bases between the germline ends. The germline V gene encodes CDR1 SGDLS and CDR2 YYNGEE. The CDR3 extends over 15 amino acids. Written as DNA, the CDR3 is TGTGCCAGCAGCGTAGGGGCAACCGGGGCCTACGAGCAGTACTTC. Translated, it gives CASSVGATGAYEQYF.

The rearrangement joins TRBV28 to TRBJ2-2, with 10 bases lining up with TRBD1. Germline lookup yields CDR1 MDHEN and CDR2 SYDVKM. J was trimmed by 0 bases and V by 3 bases; bases with no gene match: 10. The CDR3 runs to 19 residues. CDR3 DNA sequence: TGTGCCAGCAGTTTTTCCCCACCGACAGGGGGCGCGAACACCGGGGAGCTGTTTTTT. Translation gives CASSFSPPTGGANTGELFF. Variable domain in full (rest from reference TRBV28 and TRBJ2-2): DVKVTQSSRYLVKRTGEKVFLECVQDMDHENMFWYRQDPGLGLRLIYFSYDVKMKEKGDIPEGYSVSREKKERFSLILESASTNQTSMYLCASSFSPPTGGANTGELFFGEGSRLTVL.

The gene calls are TRBV6-5 and TRBJ2-7; TRBD2 matches 10 bases. Germline V gene data show CDR1 as MNHEY and CDR2 as SVGAGI. Germline trimming cut 6 bases from V and 4 bases from J; bases unmatched to any gene: 6. This CDR3 contains 14 residues. The CDR3 DNA sequence: TGTGCCAGCAGCCGGACTAGCGGTACTTACGAGCAGTACTTC. Translated, it gives CASSRTSGTYEQYF.

In this sample, this clone turned up a few times. The rearrangement joins TRBV5-1 to TRBJ1-3; 9 bases align to TRBD1. V gave up 1 base and J gave up 4 bases; unmatched junction bases: 12. CDR3 length equals 18 residues. Germline V lookup: CDR1 SGHRS, CDR2 YFSETQ. This chain's CDR3 is CASSLTGTGSGRGNTIYF. In DNA, the CDR3 is TGCGCCAGCAGCTTGACCGGGACAGGGTCAGGAAGGGGAAACACCATATATTTT.

The chain links TRBV5-1 to TRBJ1-3; TRBD1 might be the D (6 bases). Deletions cut 0 bases from V and 8 bases from J, with 18 bases between. The length of the CDR3 is 16 residues. In germline, CDR1 is SGHRS, CDR2 YFSETQ. The CDR3 reads CASSLVSGVRRDTIYF. Written as DNA, the CDR3 is TGCGCCAGCAGCTTGGTTTCAGGGGTCCGCCGGGACACCATATATTTT.

The chain is built from TRBV30 and TRBJ1-3; no clear D. V was trimmed by 0 bases and J by 0 bases, leaving 9 bases between them. The CDR3 loop spans 15 amino acids. Germline lookup yields CDR1 GTSNPN and CDR2 SVGIG (reference sequence). This CDR3 is CAWSVPVSSGNTIYF. The CDR3 DNA is TGTGCCTGGAGTGTCCCCGTCAGCTCTGGAAACACCATATATTTT.

The genes are TRBV30 and TRBJ1-1; no reliable D call. Germline CDR1 is GTSNPN and CDR2 is SVGIG (reference sequence). V was clipped by 3 bases and J by 9 bases, with 20 bases between them. This CDR3 has 14 residues. The CDR3 spells CAWRREQTYSKAFF. The CDR3 region has the DNA TGTGCCTGGAGGAGGGAGCAAACCTACTCGAAAGCTTTCTTT.

The chain recombines TRBV3-1 (or the pseudogene TRBV3-2) with TRBJ2-3; 7 nucleotides line up with TRBD1. V dropped 0 bases and J dropped 3; count of bases not matched to a gene: 6. This CDR3 has 16 residues. Germline CDR1 LGHDT, CDR2 YNNKEL (reference sequence). The CDR3 sequence: CASSQDNRGRTDTQYF. CDR3 nucleotide sequence: TGTGCCAGCAGCCAAGATAACAGGGGTAGGACAGATACGCAGTATTTT.

The V and J genes are TRBV18 and TRBJ2-2, with 12 bases matching TRBD2. CDR3 length equals 17 residues. J was trimmed by 8 bases and V by 1 base; bases with no gene match: 8. The germline V gene has CDR1 KGHSH and CDR2 LQKENI. The CDR3 region has the DNA TGTGCCAGCTCACCACTATATTGGACTAGCGGGACAGGGGAGCTGTTTTTT. Its protein product is CASSPLYWTSGTGELFF.

The chain combines TRBV7-9 with TRBJ1-6, with 8 bases matching TRBD1. Germline lookup yields CDR1 SEHNR and CDR2 FQNEAQ (reference sequence). V was clipped by 3 bases and J by 7 bases; unmatched bases: 5. CDR3 length: 15 residues. The CDR3 region is CASSFQGALNSPLHF. The CDR3 DNA sequence: TGTGCCAGCAGCTTCCAGGGGGCGCTGAATTCACCCCTCCACTTT. Combining the CDR3 with reference TRBV7-9 and TRBJ1-6 gives the whole variable domain DTGVSQNPRHKITKRGQNVTFRCDPISEHNRLYWYRQTLGQGPEFLTYFQNEAQLEKSRLLSDRFSAERPKGSFSTLEIQRTEQGDSAMYLCASSFQGALNSPLHFGNGTRLTVT.